This T cell receptor (beta chain) stems from a study of T cell changes during pregnancy in multiple sclerosis. Method: immunoSEQ multiplex PCR; TCRdb's copy keeps in-frame clones and lacks some. Of some 70,000 clones in the sample, more than 85% were seen once. The CDR3 extends over 14 amino acids. Germline-derived CDR1 and CDR2 are MDHEN and SYDVKM. Losses at the gene ends were 2 bases for V and 10 bases for J; bases not matched to a gene: 7. Sequencing used peripheral blood, obtained in the first trimester of pregnancy. The J gene is TRBJ2-1, the V gene TRBV28; 8 nucleotides line up with TRBD1. This sequence originates from a female donor with multiple sclerosis, enrolled in a pregnancy study. The CDR3 loop is CASSLSDRGREQFF. CDR3 coding DNA: TGTGCCAGCAGTTTAAGCGACAGGGGACGGGAGCAGTTCTTC.